The clone carrying this T cell receptor beta chain has a single count. A single base separates this from a much larger clone, so it may be a read error. This entry is derived from a study of regulatory T cells in long-lasting Graves disease. Study-level background: For a period under 3 months, newly diagnosed Graves' patients had taken antithyroid drugs.

Construction of the TCR beta libraries employed iRepertoire HTBI primers in conjunction with Arm-PCR of CDR3 regions. TCRdb called the multiplex PCR reads again in MiXCR, with one record for every CDR3 protein. Seen here are more than 300,000 distinct CDR3 sequences, about 16% observed once, and the top ten hold 20%. V dropped 5 bases and J dropped 9 bases, with 17 bases sitting between them. In germline, CDR1 is SGHTA, CDR2 FQGNSA. This CDR3 has 13 amino acids. Documented time point: newly diagnosed GD, antithyroid drugs for less than 3 months. Extracted PBMC RNA gave rise to the TCR library. Staff drew nine milliliters of peripheral blood into EDTA tubes. Separately, the same data were catalogued under a study of T cells in Graves' hyperthyroidism and ophthalmopathy. That publication notes: The TCR CDR3 first-round RT-PCR relied on the HTBI primer set.

This TCR was recovered from a young woman with Graves disease. The sequencing here drew on peripheral blood mononuclear cells (PBMCs), taken at new diagnosis, from a patient treated with antithyroid drugs. V and J are TRBV7-2 and TRBJ2-7; D may match TRBD1 or TRBD2 (7 bases each). The CDR3, as DNA: TGTGCCAGCAGCATAGACAGGGAGGGCGGGCAGTACTTC. Translated, it gives CASSIDREGGQYF.